This T cell receptor (beta chain) was sequenced for a study of blood T cell repertoires in COVID-19. Turning to the study itself: COVID-19 samples, acute and convalescent, were from the United States, Italy and Spain.

V gave up 2 bases and J gave up 7 bases, with 24 bases separating them. Germline-derived CDR1 and CDR2 are KGHSH and LQKENI. This CDR3 comprises 19 residues. Using immunoSEQ multiplex PCR, the repertoire was profiled, and TCRdb retains in-frame clones only, with some absent. The table lists some 71,000 clones, roughly 80% of them singletons, with approximately 0.8% in the top ten. The chain employs TRBV18 and TRBJ1-6; D is ambiguous. The clonotype comes from a woman aged 65 to 85 with acute or convalescent COVID-19. Material for sequencing was peripheral blood. The CDR3 region is CASSPGRIEFKAVNSPLHF. The CDR3 DNA is TGTGCCAGCTCACCAGGGAGGATTGAATTCAAGGCAGTGAATTCACCCCTCCACTTT.